This entry describes one TCR beta chain. CDR3 length: 17 amino acids. V was clipped by 5 bases and J by 0 bases; unmatched bases: 12. Germline lookup yields CDR1 SGHTA and CDR2 FQGNSA. The record originates from a study of blood T cell repertoires in COVID-19. Some clones are missing from TCRdb's copy, which holds only in-frame ones; the method was immunoSEQ multiplex PCR. The sample has 350,000 to 450,000 clones, roughly nine tenths seen once. The gene calls are TRBV7-2 and TRBJ1-1; 7 bases are shared with TRBD1. The clonotype was recovered from a woman aged 40-49 years who had been exposed to COVID-19. Specimen: PBMCs or T cells enriched from blood (not recorded which). CDR3 bases: TGTGCCAGCAGCCCCCACAGGGGCAATTACATGAACACTGAAGCTTTCTTT. It codes for CASSPHRGNYMNTEAFF. Combining the CDR3 with reference TRBV7-2 and TRBJ1-1 gives the whole variable domain GAGVSQSPSNKVTEKGKDVELRCDPISGHTALYWYRQSLGQGLEFLIYFQGNSAPDKSGLPSDRFSAERTGGSVSTLTIQRTQQEDSAVYLCASSPHRGNYMNTEAFFGQGTRLTVV.